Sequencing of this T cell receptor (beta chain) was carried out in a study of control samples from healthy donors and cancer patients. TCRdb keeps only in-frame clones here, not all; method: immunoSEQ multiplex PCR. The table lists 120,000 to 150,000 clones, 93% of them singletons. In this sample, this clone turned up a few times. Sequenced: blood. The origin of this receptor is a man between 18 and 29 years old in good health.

The CDR3 region is CASSIEFPPRYWDQPQHF. CDR3 coding DNA: TGTGCCAGTAGTATAGAATTCCCCCCTCGATACTGGGATCAGCCCCAGCATTTT. The V call is TRBV19, the J call TRBJ1-5, with D hard to call. Germline V gene lookup returns CDR1 LNHDA and CDR2 SQIVND (reference sequence). CDR3 length: 18 residues. Trimming removed 0 bases from V and 5 bases from J, with 20 bases in between.